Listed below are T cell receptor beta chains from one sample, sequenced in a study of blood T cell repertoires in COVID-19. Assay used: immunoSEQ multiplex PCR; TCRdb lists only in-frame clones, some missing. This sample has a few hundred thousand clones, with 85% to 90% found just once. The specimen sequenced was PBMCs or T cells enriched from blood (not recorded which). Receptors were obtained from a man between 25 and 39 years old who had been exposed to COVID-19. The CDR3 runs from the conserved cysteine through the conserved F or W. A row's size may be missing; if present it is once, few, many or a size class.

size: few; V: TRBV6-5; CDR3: CASSYSAAQGSYGYTF
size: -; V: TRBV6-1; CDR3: CASSEAAGAGNTIYF
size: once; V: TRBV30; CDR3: CAWSVWSQGQPPPNQPQHF
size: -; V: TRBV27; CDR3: CASSPQRGITGELFF
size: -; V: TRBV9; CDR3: CASSAQGGSYGYTF
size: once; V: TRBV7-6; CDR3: CASSLRSGGPNTEAFF
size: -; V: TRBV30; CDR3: CALTRDRVSHEQYF
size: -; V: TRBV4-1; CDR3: CASSQLPGETQYF
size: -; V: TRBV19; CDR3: CASSIAAIRGETQYF
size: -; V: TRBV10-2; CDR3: CASSPPAEGAPNQPQHF
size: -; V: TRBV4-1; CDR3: CASSQDSGMVTEAFF
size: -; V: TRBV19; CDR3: CASSIRGSNQPQHF
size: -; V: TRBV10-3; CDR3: CAISELIGNQPQHF
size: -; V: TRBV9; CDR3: CASSATTGVSTDTQYF
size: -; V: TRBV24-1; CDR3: CATSDPRQGGTQYF
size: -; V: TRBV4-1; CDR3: CASSPRTSGGAYEQFF
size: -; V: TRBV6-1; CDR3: CASSEGGGYQPQHF
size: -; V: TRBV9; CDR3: CASSGTGRETQYF
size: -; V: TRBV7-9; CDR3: CASLPGVSDTQYF
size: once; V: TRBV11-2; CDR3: CASSSLGGAPKNIQYF
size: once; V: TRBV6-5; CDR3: CASKGANMDQPQHF
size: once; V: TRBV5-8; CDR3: CASSSGNWGGYTF
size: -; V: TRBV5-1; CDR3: CASSLDRGPARQETQYF
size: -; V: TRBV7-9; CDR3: CASSLEGASLSTDTQYF
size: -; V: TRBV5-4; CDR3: CASSRTSLETQYF
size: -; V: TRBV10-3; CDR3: CAQAPSGGTDTQYF
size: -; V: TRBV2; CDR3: CASSEDSSTDTQYF
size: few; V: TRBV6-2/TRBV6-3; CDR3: CASSLDRAPDTQYF
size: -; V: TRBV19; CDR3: CASSPTGGVANEKLFF
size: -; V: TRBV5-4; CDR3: CASSVRTGRTGELFF
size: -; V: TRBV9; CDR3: CASSLRQESLPLHF
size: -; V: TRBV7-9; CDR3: CASSRQGASTDTQYF
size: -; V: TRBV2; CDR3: CASSESGVSTDTQYF
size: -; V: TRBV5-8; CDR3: CASRPRQENSNQPQHF
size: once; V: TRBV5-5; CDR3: CASSLDQVGYGYTF
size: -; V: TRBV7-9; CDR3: CASSLTGVNQPQHF
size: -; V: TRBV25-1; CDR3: CASSEGTAHSPLHF
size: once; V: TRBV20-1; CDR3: CSPHRAHEQYF
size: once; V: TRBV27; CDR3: CASGTGGEYEQYF
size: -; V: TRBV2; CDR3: CASLATSPGVGELFF
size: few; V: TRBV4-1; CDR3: CASSLILGQNEKLFF
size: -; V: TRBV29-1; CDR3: CSVEAGPGTNYNEQFF